The 16 T cell receptor beta chains in this list originate from one sample, sequenced in a study of blood T cell repertoires in COVID-19. Sequenced by immunoSEQ multiplex PCR; TCRdb stores in-frame clones only, minus some. Of around 120,000 clones in the sample, over 80% were seen once. The specimen was peripheral blood. These receptor sequences come from a woman aged 70-85 years with acute or convalescent COVID-19.

The gene calls are TRBV2 and TRBJ2-2, with unresolved D. This CDR3 contains 16 residues. CDR1 SNHLY and CDR2 FYNNEI come from the germline V gene. Trimming shortened V by 3 bases and J by 1 base, and 12 bases separated the two germline ends. The DNA for the CDR3 is TGTGCCAGCAGTGACGGCAGCGCCCAGAACACCGGGGAGCTGTTTTTT. This encodes CASSDGSAQNTGELFF.

The chain combines TRBV30 with TRBJ2-3; D is undetermined. Germline CDR1 reads GTSNPN; CDR2 reads SVGIG (reference sequence). The CDR3 sequence is 13 residues long. Deletions cut 8 bases from V and 0 bases from J, with 12 bases between. Here the CDR3 reads CARSIHSTDTQYF. The CDR3 nucleotides are TGTGCCCGTTCCATACATAGCACAGATACGCAGTATTTT.

The chain uses TRBV5-1 and TRBJ2-2, with 8 bases lining up with TRBD2. The CDR3 runs 14 residues. Germline V gene sequence: CDR1 SGHRS, CDR2 YFSETQ. Trimming cost V 2 bases and J 4 bases; bases outside gene matches: 1. The CDR3 DNA reads TGCGCCAGCAGCTTCCGGGGGGGCACCGGGGAGCTGTTTTTT. It encodes CASSFRGGTGELFF.

This chain joins TRBV18 and TRBJ1-6, with TRBD1 matching over 7 bases. This CDR3 region has 14 residues. Trimming at V came to 3 bases and at J to 7 bases, leaving 3 bases not matched to a gene. In germline, CDR1 is KGHSH, CDR2 LQKENI. The CDR3 sequence: CASSPDRQNSPLHF. The CDR3, as DNA: TGTGCCAGCTCACCGGACAGGCAGAATTCACCCCTCCACTTT.

This chain's CDR3 is CASSPGFETQYF. The CDR3 coding sequence is TGTGCCAGCAGCCCCGGGTTTGAAACGCAGTATTTT. The chain links TRBV11-3 to TRBJ2-3; D gene unclear. Per germline, CDR1 SGHNT and CDR2 YENEEA. The CDR3 is made up of 12 amino acids. Deletions cut 5 bases from V and 9 bases from J, with 12 bases between. Full variable domain (rest looked up from reference TRBV11-3 and TRBJ2-3): EAGVVQSPRYKIIEKKQPVAFWCNPISGHNTLYWYLQNLGQGPELLIRYENEEAVDDSQLPKDRFSAERLKGVDSTLKIQPAELGDSAVYLCASSPGFETQYFGPGTRLTVL.

The chain's CDR3 is CASSSTQGILYNEQFF. In DNA form, the CDR3 reads TGTGCCAGCAGTAGTACACAGGGGATTTTGTACAATGAGCAGTTCTTC. The rearrangement links TRBV2 to TRBJ2-1; 7 bases match TRBD1. The CDR3 extends over 16 amino acids. The V gene end was trimmed by 5 bases and the J gene end by 4 bases; junction bases not matched to a gene: 11. The germline V gene encodes CDR1 SNHLY and CDR2 FYNNEI.

The rearrangement joins TRBV5-1 to TRBJ2-6; maybe TRBD1 (5 bases). Germline values: CDR1 SGHRS, CDR2 YFSETQ. V lost 3 bases, J lost 4 bases, and 11 bases lay in between. This CDR3 is built from 15 residues. The CDR3 protein is CASSSMDTGANVLTF. CDR3 DNA: TGCGCCAGCAGCTCGATGGACACCGGGGCCAACGTCCTGACTTTC.

The chain couples TRBV7-2 to TRBJ1-4; a weak D match, TRBD1 (5 bases). Germline lookup yields CDR1 SGHTA and CDR2 FQGNSA. The length of the CDR3 is 15 residues. The V end lost 4 bases, the J end lost 3 bases, and 12 bases lay between the germline ends. CDR3 coding DNA: TGTGCCAGCAGCTCGGTGGCGGGACCTAATGAAAAACTGTTTTTT. Translated, it gives CASSSVAGPNEKLFF.

The chain combines TRBV15 with TRBJ1-5, with TRBD1 identical over 7 bases. The V gene end was trimmed by 2 bases and the J gene end by 0 bases; junction bases not matched to a gene: 4. This CDR3 contains 16 residues. Germline-derived CDR1 and CDR2 are LNHNV and YYDKDF (reference sequence). The CDR3 nucleotides read TGTGCCACCAGCAGAAAAGGGACAGATAGCAATCAGCCCCAGCATTTT. It encodes CATSRKGTDSNQPQHF.

This clone was observed a single time. The chain carries TRBV24-1 and TRBJ2-7; 10 nucleotides agree with TRBD1. CDR1 and CDR2 (germline): KGHDR, SFDVKD. The CDR3 loop spans 15 amino acids. V was clipped by 3 bases and J by 2 bases; unmatched bases: 3. The CDR3, as DNA: TGTGCCACCAGTGATACCGGGACAGGGGCCTACGAGCAGTACTTC. Protein sequence: CATSDTGTGAYEQYF.

The chain couples TRBV7-2 to TRBJ2-3; D perhaps matches TRBD2 (6 bases). The CDR3 sequence is 14 residues long. V was trimmed by 5 bases and J by 10 bases, leaving 19 bases between them. The germline CDR1 and CDR2 sequences are SGHTA and FQGNSA. CDR3 protein: CASSSTRETGSQYF. CDR3 nucleotides: TGTGCCAGCAGCAGCACCCGGGAGACCGGGTCGCAGTATTTT. Combining the CDR3 with reference TRBV7-2 and TRBJ2-3 gives the whole variable domain GAGVSQSPSNKVTEKGKDVELRCDPISGHTALYWYRQSLGQGLEFLIYFQGNSAPDKSGLPSDRFSAERTGGSVSTLTIQRTQQEDSAVYLCASSSTRETGSQYFGPGTRLTVL.

The chain has TRBV18 and TRBJ1-2, with 7 bases matching TRBD1. This CDR3 has 14 amino acids. The germline V gene has CDR1 KGHSH and CDR2 LQKENI. The J segment lost 2 bases and the V segment lost 4 bases, leaving 4 bases of the junction unmatched. The CDR3 DNA is TGTGCCAGCTCACGAGGGACAGCCAACTATGGCTACACCTTC. The encoded protein is CASSRGTANYGYTF.

This sequence joins TRBV24-1 and TRBJ1-1; D remains ambiguous. V was cut by 3 bases and J by 1 base, with 8 bases left in between. In germline, CDR1 is KGHDR, CDR2 SFDVKD. This CDR3 is 14 amino acids long. The CDR3 sequence: CATSDDTANTEAFF. CDR3 in DNA: TGTGCCACCAGTGATGACACAGCGAACACTGAAGCTTTCTTT.

The chain has TRBV20-1 and TRBJ2-7, with D possibly being TRBD1 (6 bases). The CDR3 is made up of 11 amino acids. Trimming took 6 bases from V and 3 from J, leaving 9 bases between them. Germline V gene lookup returns CDR1 DFQATT and CDR2 SNEGSKA (reference sequence). The CDR3 reads CSARQDYEQYF. The CDR3 region has the DNA TGCAGTGCCCGACAGGACTACGAGCAGTACTTC.

This chain connects TRBV9 to TRBJ1-5; TRBD1 matches at 9 bases. The CDR3 totals 17 residues. Germline CDR1 and CDR2: SGDLS and YYNGEE. V trimming: 4 bases; J trimming: 3 bases; junction bases outside the gene matches: 11. The CDR3 nucleotides read TGTGCCAGCAGCATCCAACCGGGACAGGGATTCAATCAGCCCCAGCATTTT. Residues: CASSIQPGQGFNQPQHF.

This clone has just a few counts. The J gene is TRBJ2-4, the V gene TRBV6-6; D is uncertain. This CDR3 comprises 14 residues. The germline V gene has CDR1 MNHNY and CDR2 SVGAGI (reference sequence). With 6 bases removed from V and 1 base from J, the gap between germline ends came to 10 bases. The CDR3 nucleotides read TGTGCCAGCAGCCTTCGGGTGGCCAAAAACATTCAGTACTTC. Translated: CASSLRVAKNIQYF.